The sequence of this T cell receptor (beta chain) was determined in a study of technical replicates of blood from several donors. V lost 5 bases to trimming and J lost 2 bases; unmatched junction nucleotides: 10. CDR1 and CDR2 (germline): LNHNV, YYDKDF (reference sequence). This CDR3 comprises 16 residues. TCRdb keeps only in-frame clones here, not all; method: immunoSEQ multiplex PCR. In the table there are about 14,000 clones, roughly 80% of which are singletons. This chain uses TRBV15 with TRBJ2-3, with 7 positions matching TRBD2. The specimen sequenced was PBMCs. The sequence derives from a human donor in good health. The CDR3: CATSGTLADFTDTQYF. The CDR3 coding sequence is TGTGCCACCAGCGGCACTCTAGCGGACTTCACAGATACGCAGTATTTT.